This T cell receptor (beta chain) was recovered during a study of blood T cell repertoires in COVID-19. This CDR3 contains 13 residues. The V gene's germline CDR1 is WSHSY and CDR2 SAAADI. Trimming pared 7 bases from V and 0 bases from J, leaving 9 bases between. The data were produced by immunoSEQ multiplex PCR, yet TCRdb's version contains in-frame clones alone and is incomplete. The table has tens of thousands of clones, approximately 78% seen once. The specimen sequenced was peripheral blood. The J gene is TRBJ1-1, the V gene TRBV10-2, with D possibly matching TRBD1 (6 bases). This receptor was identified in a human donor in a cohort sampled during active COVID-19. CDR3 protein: CASTGAMNTEAFF. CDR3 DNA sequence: TGCGCCAGCACAGGGGCAATGAACACTGAAGCTTTCTTT.